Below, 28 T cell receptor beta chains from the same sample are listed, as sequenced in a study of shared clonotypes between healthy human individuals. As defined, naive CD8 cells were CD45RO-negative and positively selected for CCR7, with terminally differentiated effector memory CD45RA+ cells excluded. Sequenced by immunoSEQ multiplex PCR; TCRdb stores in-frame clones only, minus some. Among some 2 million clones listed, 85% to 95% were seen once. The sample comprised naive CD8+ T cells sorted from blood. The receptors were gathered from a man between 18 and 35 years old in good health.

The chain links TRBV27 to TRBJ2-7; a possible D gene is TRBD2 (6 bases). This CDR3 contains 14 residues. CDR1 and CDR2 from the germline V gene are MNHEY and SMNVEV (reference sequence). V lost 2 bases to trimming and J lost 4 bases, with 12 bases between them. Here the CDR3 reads CASSLTGSRYEQYF. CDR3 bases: TGTGCCAGCAGTTTAACCGGGAGTAGATACGAGCAGTACTTC.

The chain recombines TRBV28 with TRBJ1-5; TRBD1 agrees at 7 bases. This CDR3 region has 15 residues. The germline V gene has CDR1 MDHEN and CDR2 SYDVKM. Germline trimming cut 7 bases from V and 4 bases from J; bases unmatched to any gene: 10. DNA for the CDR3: TGTGCCAGCACCATGACAGGGTGGCGGAATCAGCCCCAGCATTTT. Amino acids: CASTMTGWRNQPQHF. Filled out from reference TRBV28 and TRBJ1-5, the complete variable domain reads DVKVTQSSRYLVKRTGEKVFLECVQDMDHENMFWYRQDPGLGLRLIYFSYDVKMKEKGDIPEGYSVSREKKERFSLILESASTNQTSMYLCASTMTGWRNQPQHFGDGTRLSIL.

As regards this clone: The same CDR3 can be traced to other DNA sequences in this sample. CDR3 protein: CASSVGLAGVGEQYF. CDR3 bases: TGTGCCAGCAGCGTAGGTTTAGCGGGAGTAGGCGAGCAGTACTTC. This chain joins TRBV9 and TRBJ2-7; TRBD2 agrees at 9 bases. This CDR3 region has 15 residues. J lost 6 bases, V lost 0 bases, and 7 bases had no gene match. Germline values: CDR1 SGDLS, CDR2 YYNGEE.

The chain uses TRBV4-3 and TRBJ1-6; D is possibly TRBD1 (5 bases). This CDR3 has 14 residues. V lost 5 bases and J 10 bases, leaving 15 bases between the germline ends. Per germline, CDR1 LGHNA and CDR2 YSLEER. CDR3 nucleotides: TGCGCCAGCAGCGACGAGGTTGGGGGGTCACCCCTCCACTTT. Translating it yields CASSDEVGGSPLHF.

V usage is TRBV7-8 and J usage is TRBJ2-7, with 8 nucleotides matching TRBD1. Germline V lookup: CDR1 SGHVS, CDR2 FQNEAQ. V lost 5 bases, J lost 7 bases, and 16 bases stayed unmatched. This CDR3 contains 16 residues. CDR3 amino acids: CASSPRGQGDPREQYF. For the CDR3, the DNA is TGTGCCAGCAGCCCCCGCGGACAGGGTGACCCTAGGGAGCAGTACTTC.

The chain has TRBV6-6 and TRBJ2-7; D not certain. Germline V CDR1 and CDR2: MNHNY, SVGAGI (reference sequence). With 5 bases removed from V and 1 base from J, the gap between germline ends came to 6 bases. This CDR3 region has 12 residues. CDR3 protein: CASSADSYEQYF. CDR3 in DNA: TGTGCCAGCAGTGCCGATTCCTACGAGCAGTACTTC.

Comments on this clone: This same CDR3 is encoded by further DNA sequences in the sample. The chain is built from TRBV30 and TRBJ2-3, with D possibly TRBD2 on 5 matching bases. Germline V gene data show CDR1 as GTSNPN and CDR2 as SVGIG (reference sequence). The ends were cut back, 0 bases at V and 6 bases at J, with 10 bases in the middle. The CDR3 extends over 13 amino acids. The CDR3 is CAWSVHSADTQYF. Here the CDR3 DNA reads TGTGCCTGGAGTGTACATAGCGCTGATACGCAGTATTTT. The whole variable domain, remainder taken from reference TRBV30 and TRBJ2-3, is SQTIHQWPATLVQPVGSPLSLECTVEGTSNPNLYWYRQAAGRGLQLLFYSVGIGQISSEVPQNLSASRPQDRQFILSSKKLLLSDSGFYLCAWSVHSADTQYFGPGTRLTVL.

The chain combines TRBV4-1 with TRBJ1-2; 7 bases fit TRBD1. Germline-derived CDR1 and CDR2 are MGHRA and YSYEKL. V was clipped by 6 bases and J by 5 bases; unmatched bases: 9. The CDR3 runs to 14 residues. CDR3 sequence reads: CASRWVGGIYGYTF. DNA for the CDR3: TGCGCCAGCAGATGGGTAGGGGGCATTTATGGCTACACCTTC.

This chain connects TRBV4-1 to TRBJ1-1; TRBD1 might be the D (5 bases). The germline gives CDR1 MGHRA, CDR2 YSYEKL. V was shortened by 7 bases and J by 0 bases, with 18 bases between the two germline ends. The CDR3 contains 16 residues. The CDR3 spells CASKKTPGTMNTEAFF. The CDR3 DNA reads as TGCGCCAGCAAAAAGACACCCGGGACGATGAACACTGAAGCTTTCTTT.

The CDR3 nucleotides are TGTGCCAGCCGGGGGCTCGACACCGGGGAGCTGTTTTTT. It is translated as CASRGLDTGELFF. The chain couples TRBV6-4 to TRBJ2-2; either TRBD1 or TRBD2 may supply D (6 bases each). Trimming removed 8 bases from V and 3 bases from J, with 10 bases in between. Germline CDR1 MRHNA, CDR2 SNTAGT. CDR3 size: 13 residues.

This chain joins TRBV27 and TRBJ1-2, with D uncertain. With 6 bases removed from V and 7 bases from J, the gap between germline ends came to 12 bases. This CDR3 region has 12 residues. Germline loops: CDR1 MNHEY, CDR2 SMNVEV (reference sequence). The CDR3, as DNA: TGTGCCAGCAGCACCGGACCGGGTGGCTACACCTTC. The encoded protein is CASSTGPGGYTF.

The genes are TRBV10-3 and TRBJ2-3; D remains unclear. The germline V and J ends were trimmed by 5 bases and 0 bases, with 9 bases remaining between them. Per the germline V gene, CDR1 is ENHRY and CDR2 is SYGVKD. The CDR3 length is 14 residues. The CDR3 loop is CAISLSGSTDTQYF. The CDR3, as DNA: TGTGCCATCAGTCTATCCGGGAGCACAGATACGCAGTATTTT.

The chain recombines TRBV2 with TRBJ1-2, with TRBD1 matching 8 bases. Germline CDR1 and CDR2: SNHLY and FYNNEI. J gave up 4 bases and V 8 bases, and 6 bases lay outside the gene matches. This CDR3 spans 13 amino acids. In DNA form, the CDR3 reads TGTGCCAGCCAACAGGGGGAAGGCTATGGCTACACCTTC. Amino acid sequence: CASQQGEGYGYTF.

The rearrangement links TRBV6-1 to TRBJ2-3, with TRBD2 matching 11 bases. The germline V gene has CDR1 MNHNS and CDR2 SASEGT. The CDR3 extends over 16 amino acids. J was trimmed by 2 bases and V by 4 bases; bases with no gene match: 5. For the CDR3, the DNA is TGTGCCAGCAGTGCCGGGACTAGCGGCCTCACAGATACGCAGTATTTT. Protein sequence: CASSAGTSGLTDTQYF.

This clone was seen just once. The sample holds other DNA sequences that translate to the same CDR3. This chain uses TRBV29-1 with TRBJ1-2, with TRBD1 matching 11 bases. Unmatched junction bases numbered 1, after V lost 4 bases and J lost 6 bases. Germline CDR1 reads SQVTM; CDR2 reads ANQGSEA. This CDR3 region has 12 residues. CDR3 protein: CSVVGQGDGYTF. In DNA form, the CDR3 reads TGCAGCGTTGTGGGACAGGGGGATGGCTACACCTTC.

This chain's CDR3 is CASGLRDFNTEAFF. The CDR3 nucleotides are TGTGCTAGTGGTTTGAGGGATTTTAACACTGAAGCTTTCTTT. This chain connects TRBV12-5 to TRBJ1-1; D remains ambiguous. The ends were cut back, 2 bases at V and 2 bases at J, with 9 bases in the middle. Per germline, CDR1 LGHNT and CDR2 FRNRAP. The CDR3 loop spans 14 amino acids.

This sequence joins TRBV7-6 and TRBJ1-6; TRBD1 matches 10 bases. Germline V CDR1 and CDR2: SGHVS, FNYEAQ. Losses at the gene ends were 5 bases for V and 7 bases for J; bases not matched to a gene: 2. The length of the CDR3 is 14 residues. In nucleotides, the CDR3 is TGTGCCAGCAGCACGGGACAGGGGAATTCACCCCTCCACTTT. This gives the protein CASSTGQGNSPLHF.

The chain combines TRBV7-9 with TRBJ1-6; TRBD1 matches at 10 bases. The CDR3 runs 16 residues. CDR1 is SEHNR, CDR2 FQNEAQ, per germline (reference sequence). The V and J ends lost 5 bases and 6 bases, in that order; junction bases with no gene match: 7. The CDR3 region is CASSEAGTGVNSPLHF. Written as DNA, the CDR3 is TGTGCCAGCAGCGAAGCCGGGACAGGGGTTAATTCACCCCTCCACTTT.

Written as DNA, the CDR3 is TGTGCCAGCAGCCAGGTACAGGGCCCCTACAATGAGCAGTTCTTC. Translating gives CASSQVQGPYNEQFF. V and J are TRBV5-4 and TRBJ2-1, with a weak D call TRBD1 (6 bases). There are 15 residues in the CDR3. Trimming removed 4 bases from V and 2 bases from J, with 13 bases in between. Per germline, CDR1 SGHNT and CDR2 YYREEE (reference sequence). The whole variable domain, filled in from reference TRBV5-4 and TRBJ2-1, reads ETGVTQSPTHLIKTRGQQVTLRCSSQSGHNTVSWYQQALGQGPQFIFQYYREEENGRGNFPPRFSGLQFPNYSSELNVNALELDDSALYLCASSQVQGPYNEQFFGPGTRLTVL.

The DNA for the CDR3 is TGCAGCGCCTTGGGGTCTTCGTGGTACTTC. This codes for CSALGSSWYF. V usage is TRBV29-1 and J usage is TRBJ2-5; D call uncertain. There are 10 residues in the CDR3. Trimming took 7 bases from V and 13 from J, leaving 16 bases between them. Germline lookup yields CDR1 SQVTM and CDR2 ANQGSEA. Based on the CDR3 plus reference TRBV29-1 and TRBJ2-5, the full variable domain is SAVISQKPSRDICQRGTSLTIQCQVDSQVTMMFWYRQQPGQSLTLIATANQGSEATYESGFVIDKFPISRPNLTFSTLTVSNMSPEDSSIYLCSALGSSWYFGPGTRLLVL.

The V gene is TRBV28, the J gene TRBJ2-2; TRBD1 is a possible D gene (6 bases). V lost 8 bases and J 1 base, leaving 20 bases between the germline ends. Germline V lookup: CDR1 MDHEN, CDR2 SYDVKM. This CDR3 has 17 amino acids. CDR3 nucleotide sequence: TGTGCCAGCGGGGGATGGACAGACGGGCTGAACACCGGGGAGCTGTTTTTT. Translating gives CASGGWTDGLNTGELFF. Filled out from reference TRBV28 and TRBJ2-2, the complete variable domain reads DVKVTQSSRYLVKRTGEKVFLECVQDMDHENMFWYRQDPGLGLRLIYFSYDVKMKEKGDIPEGYSVSREKKERFSLILESASTNQTSMYLCASGGWTDGLNTGELFFGEGSRLTVL.

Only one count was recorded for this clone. In nucleotides, the CDR3 is TGTGCCACCAGCAACGAGGGTCCCAATGAGCAGTTCTTC. Amino acids: CATSNEGPNEQFF. The chain recombines TRBV15 with TRBJ2-1; a possible D gene is TRBD2 (5 bases). The length of the CDR3 is 13 residues. V lost 4 bases and J 6 bases, leaving 10 bases between the germline ends. Germline V gene sequence: CDR1 LNHNV, CDR2 YYDKDF (reference sequence).

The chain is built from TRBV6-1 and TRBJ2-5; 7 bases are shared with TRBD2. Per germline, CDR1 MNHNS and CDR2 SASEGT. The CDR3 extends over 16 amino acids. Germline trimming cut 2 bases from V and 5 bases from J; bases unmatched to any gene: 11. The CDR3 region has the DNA TGTGCCAGCAGTGAATTGGGGGAGGGCCTCGTGGAGACCCAGTACTTC. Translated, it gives CASSELGEGLVETQYF.

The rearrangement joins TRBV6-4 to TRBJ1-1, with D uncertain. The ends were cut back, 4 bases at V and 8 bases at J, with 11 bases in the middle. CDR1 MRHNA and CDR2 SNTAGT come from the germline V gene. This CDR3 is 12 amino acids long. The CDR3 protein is CASSARRCEAFF. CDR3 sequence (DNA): TGTGCCAGCAGTGCCCGACGTTGCGAAGCTTTCTTT.

The CDR3 nucleotides are TGTGCCAGCAGGAATAGGGCAGCACTAAATCAGCCCCAGCATTTT. Its protein product is CASRNRAALNQPQHF. This chain connects TRBV28 to TRBJ1-5; D is uncertain. CDR1 and CDR2 from the germline V gene are MDHEN and SYDVKM. Between the trimmed V and J ends, which lost 6 bases and 4 bases, there was a span of 16 bases. The CDR3 covers 15 residues.

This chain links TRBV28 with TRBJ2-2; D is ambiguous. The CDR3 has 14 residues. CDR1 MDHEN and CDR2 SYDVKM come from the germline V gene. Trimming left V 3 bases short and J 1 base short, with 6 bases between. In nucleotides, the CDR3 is TGTGCCAGCAGTTTTGGGCAGAACACCGGGGAGCTGTTTTTT. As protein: CASSFGQNTGELFF. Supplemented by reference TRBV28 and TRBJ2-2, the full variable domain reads DVKVTQSSRYLVKRTGEKVFLECVQDMDHENMFWYRQDPGLGLRLIYFSYDVKMKEKGDIPEGYSVSREKKERFSLILESASTNQTSMYLCASSFGQNTGELFFGEGSRLTVL.

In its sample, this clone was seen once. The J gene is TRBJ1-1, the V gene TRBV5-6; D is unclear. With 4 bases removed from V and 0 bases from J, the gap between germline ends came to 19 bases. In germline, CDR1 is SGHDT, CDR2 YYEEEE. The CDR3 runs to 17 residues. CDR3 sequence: CASSQYPPFLLNTEAFF. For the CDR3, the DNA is TGTGCCAGCAGCCAATATCCTCCCTTTCTCCTGAACACTGAAGCTTTCTTT. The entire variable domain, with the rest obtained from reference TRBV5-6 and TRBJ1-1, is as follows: DAGVTQSPTHLIKTRGQQVTLRCSPKSGHDTVSWYQQALGQGPQFIFQYYEEEERQRGNFPDRFSGHQFPNYSSELNVNALLLGDSALYLCASSQYPPFLLNTEAFFGQGTRLTVV.

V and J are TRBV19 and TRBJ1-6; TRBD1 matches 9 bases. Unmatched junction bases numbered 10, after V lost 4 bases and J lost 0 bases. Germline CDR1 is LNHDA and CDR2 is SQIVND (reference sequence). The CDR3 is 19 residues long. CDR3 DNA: TGTGCCAGTAGTAGCCGGGACAGGGCGACCAGCTCCTATAATTCACCCCTCCACTTT. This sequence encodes CASSSRDRATSSYNSPLHF.